Below, 20 T cell receptor beta chains from the same sample are listed, as sequenced in a study of T cell clonality in common variable immunodeficiency. Study-level findings and limits: Fewer deletions and N-nucleotide insertions were reportedly seen in common variable immunodeficiency TCR beta sequences.

Their specific antigens are unknown. TCRdb's copy holds only in-frame clones and misses some; the assay was immunoSEQ multiplex PCR. In total the sample includes some 12,000 clones, none of them seen once. Sequencing input: peripheral blood mononuclear cells. Every receptor here comes from a human donor with common variable immunodeficiency.

This clone counts as medium-sized. The read ends 3 residues shy of where the CDR3 ends; the end is completed using the germline J gene. The J gene is TRBJ1-5, the V gene TRBV18, with a weak D call TRBD1 (6 bases). This CDR3 comprises 13 residues. The V gene lost 3 bases and the J gene lost 5 bases, with 8 bases spanning the gap. CDR1 is KGHSH and CDR2 is LQKENI in the germline V gene. The CDR3 here is CASSPKGDQPQHF. The CDR3 bases that were read are TGTGCCAGCTCACCGAAGGGGGATCAGCCC.

This clone was seen a handful of times. The read halts 3 residues ahead of the CDR3 end, with the missing end drawn from the germline J gene. This chain joins TRBV7-9 and TRBJ2-3; possibly TRBD1 for D (6 bases). Trimming removed 5 bases from V and 5 bases from J, with 14 bases in between. Germline V CDR1 and CDR2: SEHNR, FQNEAQ (reference sequence). The CDR3 spans 14 residues. The CDR3 sequence is CASSVQGYIDTQYF. The sequenced CDR3 bases are TGTGCCAGCAGCGTTCAGGGGTACATAGATACG.

This clone was found a few times. Read coverage stops 3 residues before the CDR3 terminus; the germline J gene supplies the remainder. The V gene is TRBV7-9, the J gene TRBJ1-5; 8 bases fit TRBD1. The germline CDR1 and CDR2 sequences are SEHNR and FQNEAQ (reference sequence). The length of the CDR3 is 15 residues. Trimming cost V 4 bases and J 4 bases; bases outside gene matches: 6. The CDR3 spells CASSSDRGRNQPQHF. The CDR3 DNA, read in part, is TGTGCCAGCAGCTCCGACAGGGGCCGAAATCAGCCC.

This clone was observed a handful of times. The read terminates 3 residues before the CDR3 end, so the remaining end is supplied by the germline J gene. The gene calls are TRBV19 and TRBJ1-5; tentative D call: TRBD1 (5 bases). V was cut by 6 bases and J by 7 bases, with 13 bases left in between. CDR3 length equals 13 residues. Germline CDR1 LNHDA, CDR2 SQIVND (reference sequence). The CDR3 loop is CASRVATGQPQHF. Partial CDR3 DNA: TGTGCCAGTAGGGTTGCAACAGGCCAGCCC.

This clone was seen a few times. The CDR3 end lies 3 residues beyond the end of the read and is filled in from the germline J gene. The chain carries TRBV7-9 and TRBJ2-5, with no clear D. The V gene lost 0 bases and the J gene lost 0 bases, with 5 bases spanning the gap. Germline V lookup: CDR1 SEHNR, CDR2 FQNEAQ (reference sequence). This CDR3 comprises 14 residues. The part of the CDR3 DNA that was read is TGTGCCAGCAGCTTAGCGCAGGACCAAGAGACC. It codes for CASSLAQDQET. The entire CDR3 sequence reads CASSLAQDQETQYF. The entire variable domain, with the rest obtained from reference TRBV7-9 and TRBJ2-5, is as follows: DTGVSQNPRHKITKRGQNVTFRCDPISEHNRLYWYRQTLGQGPEFLTYFQNEAQLEKSRLLSDRFSAERPKGSFSTLEIQRTEQGDSAMYLCASSLAQDQETQYFGPGTRLLVL.

The sample holds many counts of this clone. Read coverage stops 3 residues before the CDR3 terminus; the germline J gene supplies the remainder. The gene calls are TRBV7-2 and TRBJ1-6; 7 nucleotides line up with TRBD1. The length of the CDR3 is 14 residues. CDR1 and CDR2 (germline): SGHTA, FQGNSA. The V segment lost 8 bases and the J segment 3 bases; nucleotides outside the gene matches: 4. The CDR3 sequence: CASAGGFYNSPLHF. The sequenced CDR3 bases are TGTGCCAGCGCAGGGGGGTTCTATAATTCACCC.

This clone was seen more than once but under ten times. The read comes to an end 3 residues before the CDR3 does, leaving the germline J gene to fill in the end. The chain carries TRBV6-1 and TRBJ2-1; 8 positions agree with TRBD1. V lost 2 bases, J lost 5 bases, and 5 bases stayed unmatched. The CDR3 is made up of 15 amino acids. Per the germline V gene, CDR1 is MNHNS and CDR2 is SASEGT. The covered CDR3 bases are TGTGCCAGCAGTGAACAGGGGGCGGCTAACAATGAG. Amino acid sequence: CASSEQGAANNE. The whole CDR3 sequence reads CASSEQGAANNEQFF.

This clone was seen at least ten times. The read finishes 3 residues shy of the CDR3 end, and the germline J gene is used to complete it. J is TRBJ2-3 and V is TRBV20-1; 7 bases agree with TRBD2. Germline loops: CDR1 DFQATT, CDR2 SNEGSKA (reference sequence). The CDR3 spans 14 residues. The V segment lost 8 bases and the J segment 0 bases; nucleotides outside the gene matches: 8. CDR3 bases read: TGCAGTTCAGAACGGGACTACAGCACAGATACG. Its translation is CSSERDYSTDT. In full, the CDR3 reads CSSERDYSTDTQYF.

For this clone: With the read ending 3 residues before the CDR3 end, the germline J gene is used to fill in that end. This rearrangement joins TRBV19 to TRBJ2-7, with a tentative D call TRBD1 (5 bases). CDR1 is LNHDA, CDR2 SQIVND, per germline (reference sequence). With 11 bases removed from V and 2 bases from J, the gap between germline ends came to 13 bases. The CDR3 is made up of 12 amino acids. CDR3: CASSGRAYEQYF. Partial CDR3 DNA: TGTGCCTCCAGTGGCAGGGCCTACGAG.

CDR3 protein: CASSLAGGTDGYTF. The part of the CDR3 DNA that was read is TGTGCCAGCAGCTTAGCAGGGGGTACAGATGGC. This chain joins TRBV7-9 and TRBJ1-2; TRBD1 might be the D (6 bases). The read finishes 3 residues shy of the CDR3 end, and the germline J gene is used to complete it. V lost 0 bases, J lost 6 bases, and 11 bases lay in between. The CDR3 has 14 amino acids. Germline V CDR1 and CDR2: SEHNR, FQNEAQ (reference sequence). The full variable domain, completed using reference TRBV7-9 and TRBJ1-2, is DTGVSQNPRHKITKRGQNVTFRCDPISEHNRLYWYRQTLGQGPEFLTYFQNEAQLEKSRLLSDRFSAERPKGSFSTLEIQRTEQGDSAMYLCASSLAGGTDGYTFGSGTRLTVV.

This clone has more than one count but fewer than ten. Partial CDR3 DNA: TGCAGTGCTGGGGGCCGGCTTGAA. Its translation is CSAGGRLE. The CDR3 as a whole reads CSAGGRLEAFF. The rearrangement joins TRBV20-1 to TRBJ1-1, with D possibly matching TRBD1 (6 bases). The read comes to an end 3 residues before the CDR3 does, leaving the germline J gene to fill in the end. CDR1 is DFQATT and CDR2 is SNEGSKA in the germline V gene (reference sequence). The V gene lost 5 bases and the J gene lost 7 bases, with 11 bases spanning the gap. The CDR3 covers 11 residues.

Worth noting for this clone: The read terminates 3 residues before the CDR3 end, so the remaining end is supplied by the germline J gene. The chain combines TRBV2 with TRBJ1-2; the D gene is possibly TRBD1 (5 bases). Trimming stripped 2 bases from V and 5 bases from J, with 12 bases between. Germline V lookup: CDR1 SNHLY, CDR2 FYNNEI. The CDR3 sequence is 14 residues long. The CDR3 sequence: CASSEQVTGYGYTF. The CDR3 bases that were read are TGTGCCAGCAGTGAACAGGTCACAGGATATGGC.

For this clone: The CDR3 end lies 3 residues beyond the end of the read and is filled in from the germline J gene. The V call is TRBV6-2 or TRBV6-3, the J call TRBJ2-2; no clear D gene. Germline CDR1 is MNHEY and CDR2 is SVGEGT. V was clipped by 5 bases and J by 5 bases, with 9 bases between them. The CDR3 has 13 residues. The CDR3 loop reads CASSPTNTGELFF. The part of the CDR3 DNA that was read is TGTGCCAGCAGTCCCACTAATACCGGGGAG.

As to this clone: The DNA ends 3 residues before the CDR3 does, and the rest of the CDR3 is filled in from the germline J gene. The gene calls are TRBV7-2 and TRBJ2-7, with D possibly matching TRBD2 (5 bases). CDR3 length: 13 amino acids. The germline V gene encodes CDR1 SGHTA and CDR2 FQGNSA. Trimming removed 2 bases at V and 0 bases at J, with 5 bases between. Partial CDR3 DNA: TGTGCCAGCAGCTTAAGCGGCTCCTACGAG. This encodes CASSLSGSYE. The CDR3 reads in full as CASSLSGSYEQYF.

About this clone itself: Sequencing ends 3 residues short of the CDR3 end; the germline J gene provides the rest. This chain connects TRBV18 to TRBJ1-1; TRBD1 aligns across 7 bases. J gave up 3 bases and V 5 bases, and 6 bases lay outside the gene matches. Germline lookup yields CDR1 KGHSH and CDR2 LQKENI. The CDR3 totals 14 residues. CDR3 DNA (partial): TGTGCCAGCTCAGTGGAAACAGGGGACACTGAA. Its protein is CASSVETGDTE. The whole CDR3 region reads CASSVETGDTEAFF.

In its sample, this clone is medium-sized. The CDR3 extends 3 residues past the end of the read, so its final part is completed from the germline J gene. V gene TRBV20-1 combines with J gene TRBJ2-5; weak D call: TRBD2 (6 bases). V was trimmed by 3 bases and J by 6 bases, leaving 17 bases between them. The CDR3 spans 14 residues. Germline V gene sequence: CDR1 DFQATT, CDR2 SNEGSKA (reference sequence). The CDR3 spells CSARSQGGEKTQYF. Partial CDR3 DNA: TGCAGTGCTAGGTCGCAGGGCGGGGAGAAGACC.

The sample holds many counts of this clone. Read coverage stops 3 residues before the CDR3 terminus; the germline J gene supplies the remainder. V gene TRBV20-1 combines with J gene TRBJ2-3; D may be TRBD2 (6 bases). This CDR3 has 15 amino acids. V was cut by 1 base and J by 2 bases, with 13 bases left in between. CDR1 is DFQATT, CDR2 SNEGSKA, per germline (reference sequence). The chain's CDR3 is CSARAKDYNTDTQYF. CDR3 DNA, as far as it was read: TGCAGTGCTAGAGCGAAGGACTACAACACAGATACG.

With regard to this clone: Coverage ceases 3 residues before the CDR3 finishes, and the germline J gene fills in the end. The chain couples TRBV30 to TRBJ1-2; 8 bases are a match to TRBD1. V lost 4 bases, J lost 6 bases, and 7 bases stayed unmatched. The CDR3 length is 13 residues. Germline values: CDR1 GTSNPN, CDR2 SVGIG (reference sequence). This chain's CDR3 is CAWTIWTGNGYTF. The part of the CDR3 DNA that was read is TGTGCCTGGACCATCTGGACAGGGAATGGC.

This clone was counted only a few times. The sequence runs out 3 residues before the end of the CDR3; the remainder is reconstructed from the germline J gene. V gene TRBV19 combines with J gene TRBJ2-5, with a possible D match to TRBD1 (6 bases). V shed 5 bases and J shed 4 bases, with 11 bases lying between them. CDR3 length: 13 amino acids. CDR1 LNHDA and CDR2 SQIVND come from the germline V gene (reference sequence). CDR3 loop: CASSSPDRETQYF. The part of the CDR3 DNA that was read is TGTGCCAGTAGTTCCCCGGACAGAGAGACC.

As regards this clone: A junction boundary mismatches the germline segment, possibly from a read error. From the germline J gene comes the end of the CDR3, since the read stops 3 residues before it. The chain uses TRBV19 and TRBJ2-2; 8 bases map to TRBD2. Germline V gene data show CDR1 as LNHDA and CDR2 as SQIVND (reference sequence). The CDR3 length is 15 residues. This CDR3 reads CASNIARGGPGELFF. The sequenced part of the CDR3 DNA is TGTGCCAGTAATATAGCTCGGGGGGGCCCCGGGGAG.